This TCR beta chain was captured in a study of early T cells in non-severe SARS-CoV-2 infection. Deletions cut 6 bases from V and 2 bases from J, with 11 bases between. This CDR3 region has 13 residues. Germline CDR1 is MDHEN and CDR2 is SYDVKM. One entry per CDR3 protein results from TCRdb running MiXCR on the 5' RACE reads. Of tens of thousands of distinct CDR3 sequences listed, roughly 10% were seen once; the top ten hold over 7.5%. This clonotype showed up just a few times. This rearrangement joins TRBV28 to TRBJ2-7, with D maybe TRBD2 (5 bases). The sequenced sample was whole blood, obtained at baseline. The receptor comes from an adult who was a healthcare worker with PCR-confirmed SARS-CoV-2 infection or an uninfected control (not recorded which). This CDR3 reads CASSPAETYEQYF. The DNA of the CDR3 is TGTGCCAGCAGCCCAGCGGAAACCTACGAGCAGTACTTC.